This paragraph reports one TCR beta chain. The germline gene is not matched at one end of the junction; a read error may be the cause. This record belongs to a study of tumor-infiltrating lymphocytes in primary liver carcinoma. From approximately 0.5 ug of total RNA, TCR beta-specific cDNA was reverse-transcribed using a constant-region primer. What produced the TCR beta libraries was three nested multiplex PCR rounds using slightly modified ARM-PCR. One entry per CDR3 protein, called by TCRdb with MiXCR from the multiplex PCR reads. The data contain roughly 49,000 distinct CDR3 sequences, 55% to 75% of them singletons. RNA and DNA were co-extracted from approximately 20-30 mg of unsorted bulk tissue. The sequenced sample consisted of liver tumor tissue from sampling region 5. Subset here: tumor region T5, tumor centre. This clonotype was sampled from a man aged 40-49 years with primary liver carcinoma and hepatitis B virus infection.

The CDR3 nucleotides are TGCGCCAGCAGCTCTAGAGAAGGGCGCTATGGCTGCACCTTC. It is translated as CASSSREGRYGCTF. This chain joins TRBV4-1 and TRBJ1-2; unclear D gene. The germline gives CDR1 MGHRA, CDR2 YSYEKL. This CDR3 is 14 amino acids long.